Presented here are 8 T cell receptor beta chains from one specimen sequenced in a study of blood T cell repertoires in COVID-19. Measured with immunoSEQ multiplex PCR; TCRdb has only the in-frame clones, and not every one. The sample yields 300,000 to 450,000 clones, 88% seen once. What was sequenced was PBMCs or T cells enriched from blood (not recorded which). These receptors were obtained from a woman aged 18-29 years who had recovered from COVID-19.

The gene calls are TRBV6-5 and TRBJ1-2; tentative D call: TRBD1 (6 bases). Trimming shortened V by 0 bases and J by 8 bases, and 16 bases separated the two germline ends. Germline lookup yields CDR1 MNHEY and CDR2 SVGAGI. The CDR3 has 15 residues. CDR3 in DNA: TGTGCCAGCAGTTACTCCTTTAGGGGGTCGGAAGGCTACACCTTC. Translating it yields CASSYSFRGSEGYTF.

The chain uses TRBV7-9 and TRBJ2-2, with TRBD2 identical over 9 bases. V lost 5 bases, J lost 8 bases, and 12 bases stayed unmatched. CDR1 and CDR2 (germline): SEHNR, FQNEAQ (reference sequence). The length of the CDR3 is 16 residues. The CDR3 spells CASSAGGLAGTGELFF. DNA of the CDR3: TGTGCCAGCAGCGCCGGAGGCCTAGCGGGGACTGGGGAGCTGTTTTTT.

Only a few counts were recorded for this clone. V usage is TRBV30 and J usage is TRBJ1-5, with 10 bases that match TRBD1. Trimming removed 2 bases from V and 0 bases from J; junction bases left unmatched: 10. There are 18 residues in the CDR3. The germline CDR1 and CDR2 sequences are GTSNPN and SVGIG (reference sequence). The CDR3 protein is CAWSRRDRGWNSNQPQHF. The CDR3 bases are TGTGCCTGGAGTCGACGGGACAGGGGATGGAATAGCAATCAGCCCCAGCATTTT. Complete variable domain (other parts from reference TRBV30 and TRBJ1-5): SQTIHQWPATLVQPVGSPLSLECTVEGTSNPNLYWYRQAAGRGLQLLFYSVGIGQISSEVPQNLSASRPQDRQFILSSKKLLLSDSGFYLCAWSRRDRGWNSNQPQHFGDGTRLSIL.

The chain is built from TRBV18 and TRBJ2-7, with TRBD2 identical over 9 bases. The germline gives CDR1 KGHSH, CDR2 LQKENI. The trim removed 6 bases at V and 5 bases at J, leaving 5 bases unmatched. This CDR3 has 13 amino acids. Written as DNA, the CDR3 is TGTGCCAGCTCGGCGGGGGGGATGAACGAGCAGTACTTC. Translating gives CASSAGGMNEQYF.

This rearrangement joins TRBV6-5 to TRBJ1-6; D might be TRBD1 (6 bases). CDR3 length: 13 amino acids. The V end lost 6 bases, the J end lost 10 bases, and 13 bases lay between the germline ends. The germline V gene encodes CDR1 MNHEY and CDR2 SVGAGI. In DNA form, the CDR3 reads TGTGCCAGCAGAGCTTTTCAGGGGTCACCCCTCCACTTT. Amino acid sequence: CASRAFQGSPLHF.

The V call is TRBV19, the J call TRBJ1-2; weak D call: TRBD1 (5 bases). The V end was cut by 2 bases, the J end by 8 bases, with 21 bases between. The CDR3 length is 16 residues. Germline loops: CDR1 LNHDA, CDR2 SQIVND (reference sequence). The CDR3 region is CASSISRDLLKEGYTF. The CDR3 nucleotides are TGTGCCAGTAGTATATCCCGGGACTTACTAAAGGAGGGCTACACCTTC. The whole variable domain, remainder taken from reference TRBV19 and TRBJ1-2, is DGGITQSPKYLFRKEGQNVTLSCEQNLNHDAMYWYRQDPGQGLRLIYYSQIVNDFQKGDIAEGYSVSREKKESFPLTVTSAQKNPTAFYLCASSISRDLLKEGYTFGSGTRLTVV.

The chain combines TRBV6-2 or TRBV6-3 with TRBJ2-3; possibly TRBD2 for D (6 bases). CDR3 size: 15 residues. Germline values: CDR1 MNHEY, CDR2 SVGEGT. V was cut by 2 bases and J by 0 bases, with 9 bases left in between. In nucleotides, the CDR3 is TGTGCCAGCAGTTACGGCGGGACGAGCACAGATACGCAGTATTTT. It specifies CASSYGGTSTDTQYF.

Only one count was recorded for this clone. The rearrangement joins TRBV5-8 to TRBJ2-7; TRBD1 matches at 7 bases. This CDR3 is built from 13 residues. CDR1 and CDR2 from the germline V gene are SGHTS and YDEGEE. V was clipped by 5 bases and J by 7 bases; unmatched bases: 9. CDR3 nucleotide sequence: TGTGCCAGCAGGGGACAGCTCCTGGGGGAGCAGTACTTC. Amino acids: CASRGQLLGEQYF.